This T cell receptor beta chain was recorded in a study of CD8 T cells in ankylosing spondylitis (dated by TCRdb to about 2017). For the study in its entirety: To find TCR variants linked to disease, the study profiled T cell receptor beta repertoires in ankylosing spondylitis patients and healthy donors. Samples of peripheral blood were taken, and for ankylosing spondylitis patients, synovial fluid was collected as well. The full study cohort comprised around 23 ankylosing spondylitis patients and some 100 healthy donors. What the work shows at the level of the full study, not this receptor alone: Some motif variants had previously been reported in the synovial fluid and blood of reactive arthritis patients, which suggests shared mechanisms of disease initiation. Blood from ankylosing spondylitis patients appeared to be characterized by a TCR beta motif made up of under 10 highly homologous amino acid variants. A CD8+ phenotype was shown by the disease-linked clones, which were found at relatively low frequencies in peripheral blood. According to the report, matched synovial fluid samples from ankylosing spondylitis patients were significantly enriched for the disease-linked clones.

The sequencing machine was an Illumina HiSeq 2500. TCR beta libraries were prepared by quantitative 5'-RACE with molecular barcodes. As for how the authors treated the data: Disease-linked TCR variants were identified with a new computational method built on a probabilistic model of VDJ rearrangement. TCRdb took the public reads, trimmed them with fastp at Q25, ran MiXCR for clone calling and kept in-frame beta chains. Records with the same CDR3 protein are collapsed into one entry carrying the most frequent genes and DNA. In this record, the V and J calls reflect TCRdb's handling and not the investigators' own analysis. The sample includes 200,000 or so distinct CDR3 sequences, with roughly 13% observed a single time. The ten largest clonotypes hold 9.5% to 11% of the sample. The CDR1 and CDR2 encoded by the germline V gene (reference sequence) are SEHNR and FQNEAQ. The CDR3 holds 13 amino acids from the cysteine to the phenylalanine. Here the CDR3 DNA is all that survives: 39 bases in frame from base 1. The V end loses 3 bases and the J end loses 0 bases, and a stretch of 6 bases separates them.

Of note for this clonotype: The antigen it binds to is not known. Base qualities were left out, and no much larger clone turns up one base away.

The sequence is built from TRBV7-9 and TRBJ2-7, with the identity of the D gene unclear. Specimen: blood, either unsorted or a sorted T cell fraction (not recorded which). This receptor was obtained from a female donor with ankylosing spondylitis or in good health (not recorded which). The CDR3 has the sequence CASSLPGSYEQYF. The bases are TGTGCCAGCAGCTTGCCCGGCTCCTACGAGCAGTACTTC.